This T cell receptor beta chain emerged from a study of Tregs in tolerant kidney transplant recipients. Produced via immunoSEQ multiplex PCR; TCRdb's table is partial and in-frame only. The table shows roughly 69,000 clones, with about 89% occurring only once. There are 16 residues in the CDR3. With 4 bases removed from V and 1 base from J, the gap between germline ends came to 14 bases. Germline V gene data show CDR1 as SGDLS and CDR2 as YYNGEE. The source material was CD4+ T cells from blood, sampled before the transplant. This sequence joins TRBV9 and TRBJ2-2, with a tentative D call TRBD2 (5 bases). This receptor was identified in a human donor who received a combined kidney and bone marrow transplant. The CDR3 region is CASSPEGVGNTGELFF. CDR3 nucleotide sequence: TGTGCCAGCAGCCCCGAGGGAGTGGGGAACACCGGGGAGCTGTTTTTT.